This TCR beta chain was sequenced in a study of blood T cell repertoires in COVID-19. The CDR3 consists of 14 residues. Germline CDR1 and CDR2: LNHDA and SQIVND (reference sequence). V lost 4 bases, J lost 7 bases, and 7 bases stayed unmatched. Measured with immunoSEQ multiplex PCR; TCRdb has only the in-frame clones, and not every one. The repertoire has roughly 150,000 clones, 65% to 85% of them found once; the top ten carry under 7%. The source material was PBMCs or T cells enriched from blood (not recorded which). The J gene is TRBJ1-5, the V gene TRBV19; 7 positions agree with TRBD1. The clonotype was recovered from a middle-aged man who had recovered from COVID-19. In DNA form, the CDR3 reads TGTGCCAGTAGTAGACAGGGAGGAATCCAGCCCCAGCATTTT. It codes for CASSRQGGIQPQHF.